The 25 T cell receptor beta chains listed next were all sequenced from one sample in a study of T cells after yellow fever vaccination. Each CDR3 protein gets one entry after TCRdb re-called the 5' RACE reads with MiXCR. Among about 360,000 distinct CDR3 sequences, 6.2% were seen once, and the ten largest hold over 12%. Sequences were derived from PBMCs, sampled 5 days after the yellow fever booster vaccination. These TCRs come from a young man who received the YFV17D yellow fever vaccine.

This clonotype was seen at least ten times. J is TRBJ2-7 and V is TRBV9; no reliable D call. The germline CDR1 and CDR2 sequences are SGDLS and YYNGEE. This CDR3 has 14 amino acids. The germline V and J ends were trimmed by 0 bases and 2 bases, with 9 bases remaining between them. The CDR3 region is CASSVDVGPYEQYF. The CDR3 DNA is TGTGCCAGCAGCGTAGACGTGGGCCCCTACGAGCAGTACTTC.

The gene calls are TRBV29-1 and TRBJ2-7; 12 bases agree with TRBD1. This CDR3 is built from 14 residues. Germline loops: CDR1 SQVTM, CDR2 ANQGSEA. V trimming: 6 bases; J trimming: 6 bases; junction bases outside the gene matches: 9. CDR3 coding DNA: TGCAGCGTCGGAGGGGGGACAGGGGGCGTCGAGCAGTACTTC. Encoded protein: CSVGGGTGGVEQYF.

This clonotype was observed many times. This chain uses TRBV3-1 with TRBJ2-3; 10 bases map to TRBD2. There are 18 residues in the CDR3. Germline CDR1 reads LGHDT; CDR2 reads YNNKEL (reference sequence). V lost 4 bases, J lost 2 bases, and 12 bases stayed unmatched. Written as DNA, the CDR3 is TGTGCCAGCAGCCGCCGCGTTAGGACTAGCGGATCCACAGATACGCAGTATTTT. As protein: CASSRRVRTSGSTDTQYF.

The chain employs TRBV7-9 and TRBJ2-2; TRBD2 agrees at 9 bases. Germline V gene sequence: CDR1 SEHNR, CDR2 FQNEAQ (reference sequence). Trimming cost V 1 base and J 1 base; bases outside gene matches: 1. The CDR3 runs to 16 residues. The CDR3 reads CASSLVAGENTGELFF. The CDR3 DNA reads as TGTGCCAGCAGCTTAGTAGCGGGAGAGAACACCGGGGAGCTGTTTTTT.

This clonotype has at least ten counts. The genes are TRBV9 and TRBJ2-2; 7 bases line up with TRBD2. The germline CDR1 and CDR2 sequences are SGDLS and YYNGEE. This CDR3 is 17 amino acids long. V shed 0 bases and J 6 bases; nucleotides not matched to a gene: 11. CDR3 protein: CASSVGGIAAGAGELFF. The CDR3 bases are TGTGCCAGCAGCGTAGGGGGCATAGCGGCGGGGGCCGGGGAGCTGTTTTTT.

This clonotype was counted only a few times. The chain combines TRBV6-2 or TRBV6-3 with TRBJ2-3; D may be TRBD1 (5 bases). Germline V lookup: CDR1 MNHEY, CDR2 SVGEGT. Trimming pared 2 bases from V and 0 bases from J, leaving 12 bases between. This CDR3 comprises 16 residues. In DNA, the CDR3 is TGTGCCAGCAGTTACGGGGCAGACCAAAGCACAGATACGCAGTATTTT. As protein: CASSYGADQSTDTQYF.

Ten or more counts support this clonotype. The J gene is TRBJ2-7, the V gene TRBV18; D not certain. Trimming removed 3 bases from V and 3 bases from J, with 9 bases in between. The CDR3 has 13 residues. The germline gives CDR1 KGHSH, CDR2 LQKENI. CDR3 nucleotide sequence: TGTGCCAGCTCACCCGGAAAGGGCTACGAGCAGTACTTC. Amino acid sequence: CASSPGKGYEQYF.

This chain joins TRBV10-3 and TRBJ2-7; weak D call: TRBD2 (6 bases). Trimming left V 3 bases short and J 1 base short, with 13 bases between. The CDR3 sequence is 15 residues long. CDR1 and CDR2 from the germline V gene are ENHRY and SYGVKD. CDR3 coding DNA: TGTGCCATCAGTGATAGGGCTAGCGCGTCCTACGAGCAGTACTTC. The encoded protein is CAISDRASASYEQYF.

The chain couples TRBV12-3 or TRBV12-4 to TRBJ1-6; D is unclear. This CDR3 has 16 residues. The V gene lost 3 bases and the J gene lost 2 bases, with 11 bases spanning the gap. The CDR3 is CASSFRTGPYNSPLHF. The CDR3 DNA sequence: TGTGCCAGCAGTTTTCGGACGGGCCCCTATAATTCACCCCTCCACTTT.

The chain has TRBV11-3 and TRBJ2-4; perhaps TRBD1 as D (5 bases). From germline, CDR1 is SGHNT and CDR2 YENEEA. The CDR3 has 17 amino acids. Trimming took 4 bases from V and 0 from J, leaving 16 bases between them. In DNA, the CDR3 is TGTGCCAGCAGCTACTCCCCAGGGCCCGGAGCCAAAAACATTCAGTACTTC. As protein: CASSYSPGPGAKNIQYF.

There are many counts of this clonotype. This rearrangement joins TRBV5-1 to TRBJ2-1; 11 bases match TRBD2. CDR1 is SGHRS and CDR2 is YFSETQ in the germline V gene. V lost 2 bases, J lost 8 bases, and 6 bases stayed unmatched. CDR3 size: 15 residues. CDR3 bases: TGCGCCAGCAGCTTTGGACTAGCGGGTACATATGAGCAGTTCTTC. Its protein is CASSFGLAGTYEQFF.

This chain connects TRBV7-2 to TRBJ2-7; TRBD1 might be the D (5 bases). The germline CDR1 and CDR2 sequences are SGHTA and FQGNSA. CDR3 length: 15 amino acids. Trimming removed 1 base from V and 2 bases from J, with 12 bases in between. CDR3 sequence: CASSLGAGSAYEQYF. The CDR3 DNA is TGTGCCAGCAGCTTAGGGGCAGGGTCTGCCTACGAGCAGTACTTC.

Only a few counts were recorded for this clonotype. The CDR3 here is CASSLTQQGLGNIQYF. Written as DNA, the CDR3 is TGCGCCAGCAGCTTGACCCAACAGGGTTTGGGGAACATTCAGTACTTC. The gene calls are TRBV5-1 and TRBJ2-4; possible D gene TRBD1, 6 bases. V was cut by 1 base and J by 7 bases, with 18 bases left in between. Germline assignment: CDR1 SGHRS and CDR2 YFSETQ. The CDR3 has 16 residues.

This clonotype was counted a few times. The CDR3 DNA reads TGTGCCAGCAGCCCTCGACTGGACGGGGAGCTGTTTTTT. Amino acids: CASSPRLDGELFF. V usage is TRBV7-7 and J usage is TRBJ2-2; the D is unclear. The V end lost 5 bases, the J end lost 7 bases, and 11 bases lay between the germline ends. CDR3 length equals 13 residues. The germline V gene encodes CDR1 SSHAT and CDR2 FNYEAQ (reference sequence).

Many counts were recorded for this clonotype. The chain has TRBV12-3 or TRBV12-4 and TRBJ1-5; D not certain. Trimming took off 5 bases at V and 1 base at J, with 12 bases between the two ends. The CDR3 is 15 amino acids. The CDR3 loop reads CASSPRGNSNQPQHF. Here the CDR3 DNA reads TGTGCCAGCAGTCCCCGGGGTAACAGCAATCAGCCCCAGCATTTT.

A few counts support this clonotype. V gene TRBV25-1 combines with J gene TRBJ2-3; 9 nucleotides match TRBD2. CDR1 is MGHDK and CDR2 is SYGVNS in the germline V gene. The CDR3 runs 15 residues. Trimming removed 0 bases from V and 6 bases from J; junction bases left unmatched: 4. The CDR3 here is CASSEYAGGLDTQYF. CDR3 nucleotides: TGTGCCAGCAGTGAATACGCGGGAGGGCTGGATACGCAGTATTTT.

The CDR3 nucleotides are TGTGCCAGCAGTGACAGCCTAAATCAGCCCCAGCATTTT. Protein: CASSDSLNQPQHF. This chain connects TRBV12-3 or TRBV12-4 to TRBJ1-5; TRBD1 might be the D (5 bases). The V end was cut by 5 bases, the J end by 4 bases, with 9 bases between. The CDR3 loop spans 13 amino acids.

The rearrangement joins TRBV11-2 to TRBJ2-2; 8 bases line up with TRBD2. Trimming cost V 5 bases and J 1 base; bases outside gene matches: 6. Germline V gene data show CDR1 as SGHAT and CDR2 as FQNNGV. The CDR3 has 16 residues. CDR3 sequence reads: CASSTWTSRNTGELFF. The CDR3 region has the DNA TGTGCCAGCAGCACCTGGACTAGCCGGAACACCGGGGAGCTGTTTTTT.

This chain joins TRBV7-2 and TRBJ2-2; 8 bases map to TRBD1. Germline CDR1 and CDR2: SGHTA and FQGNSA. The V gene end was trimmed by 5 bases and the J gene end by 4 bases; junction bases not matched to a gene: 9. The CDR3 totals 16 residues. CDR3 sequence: CASSLRQGSSTGELFF. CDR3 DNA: TGTGCCAGCAGCCTTCGACAGGGGTCGAGCACCGGGGAGCTGTTTTTT.

CDR3: CASSSPEGGRPYNEQFF. The CDR3 DNA sequence: TGCGCCAGCAGCTCTCCTGAGGGCGGGAGGCCCTACAATGAGCAGTTCTTC. This chain uses TRBV5-1 with TRBJ2-1; 8 bases are a match to TRBD2. Unmatched junction bases numbered 10, after V lost 3 bases and J lost 2 bases. The germline CDR1 and CDR2 sequences are SGHRS and YFSETQ. This CDR3 is 17 amino acids long.

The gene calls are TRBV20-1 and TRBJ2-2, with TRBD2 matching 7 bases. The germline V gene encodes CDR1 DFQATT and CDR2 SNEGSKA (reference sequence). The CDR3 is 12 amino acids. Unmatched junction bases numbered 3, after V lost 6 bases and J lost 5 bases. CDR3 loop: CSAEGGTGELFF. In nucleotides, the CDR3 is TGCAGTGCCGAGGGAGGGACCGGGGAGCTGTTTTTT.

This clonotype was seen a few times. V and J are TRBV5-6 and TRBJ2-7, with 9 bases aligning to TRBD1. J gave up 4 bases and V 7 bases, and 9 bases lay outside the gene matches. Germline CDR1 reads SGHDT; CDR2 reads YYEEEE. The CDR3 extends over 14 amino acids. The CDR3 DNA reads TGTGCCAGCGGTGCCGGGACAGGGAGTTACGAGCAGTACTTC. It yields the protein CASGAGTGSYEQYF.

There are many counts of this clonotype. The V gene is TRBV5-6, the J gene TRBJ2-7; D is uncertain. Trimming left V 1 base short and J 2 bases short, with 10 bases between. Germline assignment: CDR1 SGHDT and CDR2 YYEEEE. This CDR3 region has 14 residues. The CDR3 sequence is CASSLIARTYEQYF. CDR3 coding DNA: TGTGCCAGCAGCTTGATTGCTCGCACCTACGAGCAGTACTTC.

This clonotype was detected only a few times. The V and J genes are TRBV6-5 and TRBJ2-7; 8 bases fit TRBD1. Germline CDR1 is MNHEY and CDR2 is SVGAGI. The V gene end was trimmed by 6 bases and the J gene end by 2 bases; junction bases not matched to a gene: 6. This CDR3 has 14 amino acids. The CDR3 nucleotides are TGTGCCAGCAGCTTCTCGGGACAGGCCTACGAGCAGTACTTC. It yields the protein CASSFSGQAYEQYF.

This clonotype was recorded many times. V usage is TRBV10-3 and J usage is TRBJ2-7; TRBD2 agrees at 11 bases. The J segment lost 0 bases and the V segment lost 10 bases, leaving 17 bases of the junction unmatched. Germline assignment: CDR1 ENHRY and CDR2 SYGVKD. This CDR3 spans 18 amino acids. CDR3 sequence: CATKRWASGRFSSYEQYF. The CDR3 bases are TGTGCCACCAAACGTTGGGCTAGCGGGAGGTTCAGCTCCTACGAGCAGTACTTC.